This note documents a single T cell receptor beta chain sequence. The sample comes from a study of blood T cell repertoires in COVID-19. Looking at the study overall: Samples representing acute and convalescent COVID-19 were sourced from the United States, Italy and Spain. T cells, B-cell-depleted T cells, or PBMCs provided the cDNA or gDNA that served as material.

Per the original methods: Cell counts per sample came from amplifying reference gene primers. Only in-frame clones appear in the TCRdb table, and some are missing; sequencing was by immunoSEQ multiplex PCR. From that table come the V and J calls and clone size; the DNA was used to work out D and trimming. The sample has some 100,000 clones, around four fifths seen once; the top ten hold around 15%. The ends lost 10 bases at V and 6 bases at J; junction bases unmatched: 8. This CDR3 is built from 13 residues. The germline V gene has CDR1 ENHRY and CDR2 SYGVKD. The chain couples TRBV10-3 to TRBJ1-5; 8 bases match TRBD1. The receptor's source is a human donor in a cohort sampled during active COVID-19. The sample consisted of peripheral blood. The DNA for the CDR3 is TGTGCCACACAGGGGGAAGAAATTCAGCCCCAGCATTTT. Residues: CATQGEEIQPQHF.